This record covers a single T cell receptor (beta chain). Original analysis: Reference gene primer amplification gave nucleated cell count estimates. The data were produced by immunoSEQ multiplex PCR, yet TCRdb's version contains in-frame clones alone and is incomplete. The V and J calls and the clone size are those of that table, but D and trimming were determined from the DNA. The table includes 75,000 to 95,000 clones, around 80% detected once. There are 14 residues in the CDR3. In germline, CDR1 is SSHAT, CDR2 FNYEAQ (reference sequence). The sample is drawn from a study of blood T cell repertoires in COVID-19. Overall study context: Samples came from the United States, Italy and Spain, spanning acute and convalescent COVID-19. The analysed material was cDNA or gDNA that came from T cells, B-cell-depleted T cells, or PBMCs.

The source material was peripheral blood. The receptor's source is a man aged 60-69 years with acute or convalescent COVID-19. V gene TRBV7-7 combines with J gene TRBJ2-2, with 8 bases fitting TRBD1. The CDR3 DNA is TGTGCTACTACCAATGACAGGGGTACCGGGGAGCTGTTTTTT. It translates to CATTNDRGTGELFF.